Following are 19 T cell receptor beta chains from one sample sequenced in a study of cytomegalovirus exposure and HLA in healthy donors. It was with 60 Vbeta and 13 Jbeta primers that the PCR ran. Profiled with immunoSEQ multiplex PCR; TCRdb holds only in-frame clones, not every one. In the table there are 210,000 or so clones, 76% of which are singletons. The sequenced sample was PBMCs. The receptors here all came from a man aged 18-30 years in good health and CMV-seronegative.

The V gene is TRBV6-1, the J gene TRBJ2-7; 8 bases are shared with TRBD1. This CDR3 is 15 amino acids long. Germline V gene lookup returns CDR1 MNHNS and CDR2 SASEGT. V was pared by 4 bases and J by 6 bases, with 11 bases of the junction left unmatched. In DNA form, the CDR3 reads TGTGCCAGCAGTGCCCTAGGGACAGGAACTACCGAGCAGTACTTC. It encodes CASSALGTGTTEQYF.

This clone has a handful of counts. The V and J genes are TRBV11-2 and TRBJ2-3, with TRBD2 matching 8 bases. Trimming removed 4 bases from V and 2 bases from J; junction bases left unmatched: 11. Germline CDR1 and CDR2: SGHAT and FQNNGV. The CDR3 loop spans 17 amino acids. For the CDR3, the DNA is TGTGCCAGCAGCTCTTTATACTTAGCGGGATCCACAGATACGCAGTATTTT. This codes for CASSSLYLAGSTDTQYF. The entire variable domain, with the rest obtained from reference TRBV11-2 and TRBJ2-3, is as follows: EAGVAQSPRYKIIEKRQSVAFWCNPISGHATLYWYQQILGQGPKLLIQFQNNGVVDDSQLPKDRFSAERLKGVDSTLKIQPAKLEDSAVYLCASSSLYLAGSTDTQYFGPGTRLTVL.

This clone was seen a handful of times. This chain links TRBV4-1 with TRBJ1-2; D might be TRBD1 (6 bases). Trimming took 3 bases from V and 3 from J, leaving 11 bases between them. Germline CDR1 and CDR2: MGHRA and YSYEKL. CDR3 size: 14 residues. The CDR3 DNA is TGCGCCAGCAGCCAGGGGGCATGGGACTATGGCTACACCTTC. It codes for CASSQGAWDYGYTF.

The rearrangement links TRBV2 to TRBJ2-4; 8 positions match TRBD1. The V and J ends lost 6 bases and 3 bases, in that order; junction bases with no gene match: 4. Germline CDR1 reads SNHLY; CDR2 reads FYNNEI. The CDR3 sequence is 14 residues long. The CDR3 loop is CASSRGLDKNIQYF. The CDR3, as DNA: TGTGCCAGCAGCAGGGGGCTTGACAAAAACATTCAGTACTTC.

The V gene is TRBV15, the J gene TRBJ2-7; D call uncertain. V gave up 0 bases and J gave up 3 bases, with 9 bases separating them. CDR3 length: 14 amino acids. Germline V gives CDR1 LNHNV, CDR2 YYDKDF (reference sequence). Written as DNA, the CDR3 is TGTGCCACCAGCAGAGATCTTACTGGCTACGAGCAGTACTTC. It specifies CATSRDLTGYEQYF. Full variable domain (missing parts from reference TRBV15 and TRBJ2-7): DAMVIQNPRYQVTQFGKPVTLSCSQTLNHNVMYWYQQKSSQAPKLLFHYYDKDFNNEADTPDNFQSRRPNTSFCFLDIRSPGLGDTAMYLCATSRDLTGYEQYFGPGTRLTVT.

V and J are TRBV18 and TRBJ2-1, with 8 positions matching TRBD2. The CDR3 contains 15 residues. Germline lookup yields CDR1 KGHSH and CDR2 LQKENI. Trimming removed 3 bases from V and 4 bases from J; junction bases left unmatched: 5. CDR3 DNA sequence: TGTGCCAGCTCACCCTTGGCGGGAGGTTACAATGAGCAGTTCTTC. This sequence encodes CASSPLAGGYNEQFF.

The chain links TRBV6-1 to TRBJ2-7, with D hard to call. The CDR3 totals 14 residues. Per germline, CDR1 MNHNS and CDR2 SASEGT. Trimming took 4 bases from V and 0 from J, leaving 10 bases between them. The DNA of the CDR3 is TGTGCCAGCAGTGTAGAGAGGAGCTCCTACGAGCAGTACTTC. It is translated as CASSVERSSYEQYF.

The chain is built from TRBV29-1 and TRBJ2-7; perhaps TRBD2 as D (6 bases). Trimming took off 4 bases at V and 2 bases at J, with 12 bases between the two ends. Germline V gene sequence: CDR1 SQVTM, CDR2 ANQGSEA. This CDR3 is built from 13 residues. The CDR3 DNA is TGCAGCGTTGGTAGCGGCATGGCCTACGAGCAGTACTTC. Residues: CSVGSGMAYEQYF.

V gene TRBV1 combines with J gene TRBJ1-1; TRBD1 is the table's D call, not checked against the DNA. TRBV1 is tagged as a pseudogene. CDR3 size: 14 residues. The CDR3 DNA reads as TGCACCCGGCCAACATTCCAGGGGGACACTGAAGCTTTCTTT. It translates to CTRPTFQGDTEAFF.

About this clone: A junction boundary mismatches the germline segment, possibly from a read error. The V gene is TRBV11-2, the J gene TRBJ1-5; D uncertain. Germline CDR1 SGHAT, CDR2 FQNNGV. This CDR3 region has 15 residues. CDR3 in DNA: TGTGCCAGCAGCTTAATGGCGGTCGGCAATCAGCCCCGGCATTTT. Amino acid sequence: CASSLMAVGNQPRHF.

The chain recombines TRBV5-6 with TRBJ2-5; 10 bases align to TRBD1. The CDR3 has 14 amino acids. The V and J ends lost 4 bases and 5 bases, in that order; junction bases with no gene match: 5. In germline, CDR1 is SGHDT, CDR2 YYEEEE. DNA of the CDR3: TGTGCCAGCAGCACGACAGGGGGCGCGGAGACCCAGTACTTC. Translating it yields CASSTTGGAETQYF.

The rearrangement joins TRBV7-3 to TRBJ2-5; 9 positions match TRBD1. The CDR3 is made up of 15 amino acids. The germline V gene encodes CDR1 SGHTA and CDR2 FQGTGA. Trimming took 3 bases from V and 0 from J; bases not matched to a gene: 2. The CDR3 sequence: CASSFTGGYQETQYF. The CDR3 DNA follows: TGTGCCAGCAGCTTTACAGGGGGCTACCAAGAGACCCAGTACTTC.

The V gene is TRBV11-1, the J gene TRBJ2-2; D might be TRBD2 (6 bases). The CDR3 loop spans 14 amino acids. With 1 base removed from V and 10 bases from J, the gap between germline ends came to 13 bases. The V gene's germline CDR1 is SGHAT and CDR2 FQDESV (reference sequence). The CDR3 spells CASSLVRGQAELFF. In DNA form, the CDR3 reads TGTGCCAGCAGCTTAGTGCGGGGTCAGGCGGAGCTGTTTTTT.

This clone has only one observation. The chain uses TRBV6-1 and TRBJ2-1; 9 bases agree with TRBD2. Germline V gene sequence: CDR1 MNHNS, CDR2 SASEGT. This CDR3 is 17 amino acids long. Trimming took 4 bases from V and 7 from J; bases not matched to a gene: 14. This CDR3 is CASSGFNYSGSPNEQFF. In nucleotides, the CDR3 is TGTGCCAGCAGTGGATTTAATTATAGCGGGAGTCCAAATGAGCAGTTCTTC.

This clone was observed a few times. This chain connects TRBV7-2 to TRBJ1-2; D is ambiguous. There are 12 residues in the CDR3. Germline CDR1 is SGHTA and CDR2 is FQGNSA. Trimming pared 3 bases from V and 4 bases from J, leaving 6 bases between. CDR3 bases: TGTGCCAGCAGCTTCAACAGCTATGGCTACACCTTC. Residues: CASSFNSYGYTF.

This rearrangement joins TRBV29-1 to TRBJ2-4, with 8 bases fitting TRBD2. The germline CDR1 and CDR2 sequences are SQVTM and ANQGSEA. The length of the CDR3 is 19 residues. V lost 6 bases, J lost 1 base, and 20 bases stayed unmatched. This chain's CDR3 is CSVPPRGLGTRLAKNIQYF. The CDR3 nucleotides are TGCAGCGTGCCCCCGAGGGGTTTAGGGACTAGACTCGCCAAAAACATTCAGTACTTC.

This clone was counted only a few times. The V and J genes are TRBV4-1 and TRBJ1-5; D call uncertain. The germline V gene has CDR1 MGHRA and CDR2 YSYEKL. V shed 1 base and J shed 0 bases, with 13 bases lying between them. This CDR3 has 17 residues. DNA for the CDR3: TGCGCCAGCAGCCAAGTCTTGGAGCTTTATAGCAATCAGCCCCAGCATTTT. This codes for CASSQVLELYSNQPQHF.

The chain combines TRBV9 with TRBJ2-2; possible D gene TRBD2, 7 bases. Trimming left V 4 bases short and J 5 bases short, with 18 bases between. CDR1 is SGDLS, CDR2 YYNGEE, per germline. The CDR3 extends over 16 amino acids. The CDR3 DNA sequence: TGTGCCAGCAGCCCCGGGGGAGGGGGGGAAACCGGGGAGCTGTTTTTT. This encodes CASSPGGGGETGELFF.

The rearrangement joins TRBV2 to TRBJ2-3; D gene ambiguous. This CDR3 has 16 residues. Germline CDR1 is SNHLY and CDR2 is FYNNEI. V gave up 1 base and J gave up 0 bases, with 11 bases separating them. CDR3 residues: CASSEGAAVSTDTQYF. CDR3 coding DNA: TGTGCCAGCAGTGAAGGGGCAGCCGTAAGCACAGATACGCAGTATTTT. The entire variable domain, with the rest obtained from reference TRBV2 and TRBJ2-3, is as follows: EPEVTQTPSHQVTQMGQEVILRCVPISNHLYFYWYRQILGQKVEFLVSFYNNEISEKSEIFDDQFSVERPDGSNFTLKIRSTKLEDSAMYFCASSEGAAVSTDTQYFGPGTRLTVL.